One sample yielded the 7 T cell receptor beta chains listed below, sequenced in a study of blood T cells in healthy people across ages. Primed by a sample-barcoded 5' primer and a J-beta primer mix, a second PCR proceeded for roughly 7 to 11 cycles. TCRdb itself ran the 5' RACE reads through MiXCR, one entry per CDR3 protein. The data contain about 1.7 million distinct CDR3 sequences, 28% of them singletons. Sequenced material: blood. All receptors derive from a woman aged 25 to 39 in good health.

The gene calls are TRBV27 and TRBJ1-2, with D possibly being TRBD1 (6 bases). The V end lost 4 bases, the J end lost 6 bases, and 15 bases lay between the germline ends. CDR1 and CDR2 (germline): MNHEY, SMNVEV (reference sequence). The CDR3 is made up of 14 amino acids. DNA of the CDR3: TGTGCCAGCAGTTCAGTAGGGGGGCCCAATGGCTACACCTTC. Translated, it gives CASSSVGGPNGYTF.

This clonotype showed up just a few times. CDR3 sequence: CASLNPGQGNTGELFF. CDR3 DNA sequence: TGTGCCAGTCTCAACCCGGGACAGGGGAACACCGGGGAGCTGTTTTTT. The rearrangement uses TRBV12-3 or TRBV12-4 and TRBJ2-2; 9 nucleotides line up with TRBD1. The CDR3 length is 16 residues. Unmatched junction bases numbered 9, after V lost 9 bases and J lost 1 base.

V usage is TRBV6-2 or TRBV6-3 and J usage is TRBJ1-1; a weak D match, TRBD1 (5 bases). V dropped 2 bases and J dropped 4 bases, with 14 bases sitting between them. CDR3 size: 15 residues. Germline assignment: CDR1 MNHEY and CDR2 SVGEGT. CDR3 nucleotides: TGTGCCAGCAGTTACCAGGACCGTGGGGGCACTGAAGCTTTCTTT. Its translation: CASSYQDRGGTEAFF.

This clonotype was counted between two and nine times. The genes are TRBV7-6 and TRBJ2-1, with 9 bases aligning to TRBD2. This CDR3 contains 16 residues. V was clipped by 1 base and J by 8 bases; unmatched bases: 9. Looked up from germline, CDR1 is SGHVS and CDR2 is FNYEAQ. In DNA form, the CDR3 reads TGTGCCAGCAGCTTAGAGTCTAGCGGGAATCGGGATGAGCAGTTCTTC. Protein: CASSLESSGNRDEQFF.

This clonotype was counted many times. The V call is TRBV5-4, the J call TRBJ1-4, with 8 nucleotides matching TRBD1. Per germline, CDR1 SGHNT and CDR2 YYREEE (reference sequence). With V trimmed by 2 bases and J by 5 bases, 2 bases remained unmatched. The length of the CDR3 is 14 residues. The CDR3 coding sequence is TGTGCCAGCAGCTTCGGACAGGGCAATGAAAAACTGTTTTTT. It encodes CASSFGQGNEKLFF.

Details on this clonotype: One end of the junction does not line up with germline, which may come from a read error. The chain employs TRBV12-3 or TRBV12-4 and TRBJ1-6, with unresolved D. The CDR3 is made up of 13 amino acids. The chain's CDR3 is CASSFMGNSPPHF. As DNA, the CDR3 is TGTGCCAGCAGTTTCATGGGGAATTCACCCCCCCACTTT.

This clonotype was recorded a few times. This sequence joins TRBV2 and TRBJ1-2; D possibly corresponds to TRBD1 (5 bases). Germline lookup yields CDR1 SNHLY and CDR2 FYNNEI. The V end was cut by 2 bases, the J end by 2 bases, with 15 bases between. The CDR3 is 16 amino acids. The CDR3 DNA reads as TGTGCCAGCAGTGAATTGCAGGGAGGGGACAACTATGGCTACACCTTC. Translated: CASSELQGGDNYGYTF.